Listed here are 26 T cell receptor beta chains from one sample, sequenced in a study of T-cell memory formation after mild COVID-19. TCRdb processed the 5' RACE reads anew with MiXCR; each CDR3 protein has one entry. The sample lists approximately 290,000 distinct CDR3 sequences; around a sixth were seen once. Sequencing was performed on PBMCs or a T cell subset sorted from them (not recorded which). The receptors were gathered from a young man who had mild COVID-19 (a few samples of this study predate the infection). Cell type and time point are not known.

This clonotype was seen repeatedly, ten times or more. The chain combines TRBV7-2 with TRBJ2-3, with TRBD2 matching 8 bases. The J segment lost 3 bases and the V segment lost 1 base, leaving 3 bases of the junction unmatched. Germline CDR1 is SGHTA and CDR2 is FQGNSA. The CDR3 loop spans 15 amino acids. CDR3 in amino acids: CASSLVAGRTDTQYF. CDR3 DNA sequence: TGTGCCAGCAGCTTAGTAGCGGGGAGGACAGATACGCAGTATTTT.

This clonotype showed up many times. The V gene is TRBV6-6, the J gene TRBJ2-1; 8 bases line up with TRBD2. This CDR3 region has 17 residues. The junction had 6 bases not matched to a gene; V was cut back by 1 base and J by 1 base. Germline V gene lookup returns CDR1 MNHNY and CDR2 SVGAGI (reference sequence). The chain's CDR3 is CASSYYFGGVSYNEQFF. For the CDR3, the DNA is TGTGCCAGCAGTTACTATTTCGGGGGGGTGTCCTACAATGAGCAGTTCTTC.

The chain joins TRBV3-1 to TRBJ2-1; D remains unclear. The germline V gene encodes CDR1 LGHDT and CDR2 YNNKEL (reference sequence). The CDR3 runs to 15 residues. The V end lost 1 base, the J end lost 2 bases, and 9 bases lay between the germline ends. The DNA for the CDR3 is TGTGCCAGCAGCCAAGGATCACGGCCCTACAATGAGCAGTTCTTC. Translation: CASSQGSRPYNEQFF.

In its sample, this clonotype was seen a few times. This chain joins TRBV5-6 and TRBJ2-2, with TRBD2 as a possible D gene (5 bases). The CDR3 length is 14 residues. V gave up 4 bases and J gave up 6 bases, with 13 bases separating them. Looked up from germline, CDR1 is SGHDT and CDR2 is YYEEEE. CDR3 in DNA: TGTGCCAGCAGCCTAAGCGGTACCGCCGGGGAGCTGTTTTTT. Its protein product is CASSLSGTAGELFF.

This clonotype has a count of ten or more. The chain carries TRBV25-1 and TRBJ1-4; the D gene is possibly TRBD1 (6 bases). The germline V gene has CDR1 MGHDK and CDR2 SYGVNS. The CDR3 spans 16 residues. V was pared by 3 bases and J by 5 bases, with 16 bases between. The CDR3 bases are TGTGCCAGCAGTGACCCCCGGGACACAATAAATGAAAAACTGTTTTTT. Translating it yields CASSDPRDTINEKLFF.

This clonotype was found a few times. The chain links TRBV7-2 to TRBJ2-3; 9 bases fit TRBD2. Trimming at V came to 5 bases and at J to 4 bases, leaving 7 bases not matched to a gene. The CDR3 spans 15 residues. CDR1 is SGHTA, CDR2 FQGNSA, per germline. The CDR3 region has the DNA TGTGCCAGCAGCCCCCTGAGCGGGGGGTCAGATACGCAGTATTTT. Translation: CASSPLSGGSDTQYF.

This sequence joins TRBV10-3 and TRBJ2-3; D possibly corresponds to TRBD2 (5 bases). The CDR3 contains 15 residues. Trimming removed 0 bases at V and 4 bases at J, with 11 bases between. CDR1 is ENHRY, CDR2 SYGVKD, per germline. CDR3 nucleotide sequence: TGTGCCATCAGTGAGTCGTCTAGCTTCGCAGATACGCAGTATTTT. Amino acid sequence: CAISESSSFADTQYF.

This clonotype was seen only a few times. The chain employs TRBV2 and TRBJ2-7; maybe TRBD2 (6 bases). Germline CDR1 is SNHLY and CDR2 is FYNNEI. This CDR3 is 14 amino acids long. The V and J ends lost 6 bases and 4 bases respectively, with 16 bases between them. CDR3 in amino acids: CASRPLRAGYEQYV. The CDR3 DNA is TGTGCCAGCAGGCCATTACGGGCGGGATACGAGCAGTACGTC.

This clonotype was recorded a few times. The chain couples TRBV4-1 to TRBJ2-2; D call uncertain. This CDR3 comprises 15 residues. From germline, CDR1 is MGHRA and CDR2 YSYEKL. Trimming took 1 base from V and 1 from J, leaving 7 bases between them. The CDR3 bases are TGCGCCAGCAGCCAAGTAGTACAGAACACCGGGGAGCTGTTTTTT. The encoded protein is CASSQVVQNTGELFF.

In its sample, this clonotype was seen a few times. CDR3 DNA sequence: TGTGCCAGCAGTTCCCCGGACAGGGGGCATTACGAGCAGTACGTC. Its translation: CASSSPDRGHYEQYV. The gene calls are TRBV6-6 and TRBJ2-7; TRBD1 matches at 11 bases. V dropped 4 bases and J dropped 4; count of bases not matched to a gene: 6. Germline V gene sequence: CDR1 MNHNY, CDR2 SVGAGI (reference sequence). The CDR3 loop spans 15 amino acids.

This chain connects TRBV7-2 to TRBJ2-3, with TRBD2 matching 10 bases. Germline V lookup: CDR1 SGHTA, CDR2 FQGNSA. The CDR3 consists of 15 residues. With V trimmed by 4 bases and J by 9 bases, 10 bases remained unmatched. In DNA form, the CDR3 reads TGTGCCAGCAGCTGGACCCAGGGAGCGGGAGGGACGCAGTATTTT. Translation gives CASSWTQGAGGTQYF.

This clonotype showed up many times. This chain connects TRBV28 to TRBJ2-1; TRBD1 might be the D (6 bases). This CDR3 has 13 amino acids. V lost 2 bases, J lost 4 bases, and 6 bases lay in between. Germline CDR1 reads MDHEN; CDR2 reads SYDVKM. The CDR3 bases are TGTGCCAGCAGTTTAAGGGGGTACAATGAGCAGTTCTTC. Translation gives CASSLRGYNEQFF.

The chain links TRBV11-2 to TRBJ2-5; D could derive from TRBD1 or TRBD2 (5 bases each). Trimming took 4 bases from V and 5 from J, leaving 11 bases between them. The V gene's germline CDR1 is SGHAT and CDR2 FQNNGV. CDR3 length: 13 residues. The CDR3, as DNA: TGTGCCAGCAGCTGGGACCTACGGGAGACCCAGTACTTC. This sequence encodes CASSWDLRETQYF.

This CDR3 reads CATLGGTGDLNEQFF. CDR3 sequence (DNA): TGTGCCACCTTAGGCGGGACAGGGGATTTGAATGAGCAGTTCTTC. V gene TRBV10-3 combines with J gene TRBJ2-1, with 10 positions matching TRBD1. V was pared by 10 bases and J by 7 bases, with 13 bases of the junction left unmatched. In germline, CDR1 is ENHRY, CDR2 SYGVKD. The CDR3 contains 15 residues.

This clonotype has a handful of counts. This chain connects TRBV4-1 to TRBJ1-4; 8 bases line up with TRBD1. The CDR3 covers 15 residues. V lost 1 base, J lost 7 bases, and 5 bases stayed unmatched. Germline CDR1 is MGHRA and CDR2 is YSYEKL. The CDR3 reads CASSQVGQASEKLFF. The CDR3 region has the DNA TGCGCCAGCAGCCAAGTGGGACAGGCAAGTGAAAAACTGTTTTTT.

The rearrangement uses TRBV6-2 or TRBV6-3 and TRBJ1-1; TRBD1 matches 7 bases. Germline values: CDR1 MNHEY, CDR2 SVGEGT. V shed 6 bases, J shed 0 bases, and the junction held 13 bases outside the gene matches. The CDR3 has 17 residues. The DNA of the CDR3 is TGTGCCAGCAGCCCCATCTACACGGGACAGTTGAACACTGAAGCTTTCTTT. It specifies CASSPIYTGQLNTEAFF.

This clonotype was picked up a small number of times. J is TRBJ2-3 and V is TRBV20-1, with D perhaps TRBD1 (6 bases). The germline V gene has CDR1 DFQATT and CDR2 SNEGSKA (reference sequence). V lost 5 bases and J 1 base, leaving 10 bases between the germline ends. This CDR3 is built from 13 residues. CDR3 sequence: CSAPGTRTDTQYF. The CDR3 nucleotides are TGCAGTGCTCCGGGGACACGCACAGATACGCAGTATTTT.

The chain uses TRBV5-1 and TRBJ2-7; tentative D call: TRBD1 (8 bases). From germline, CDR1 is SGHRS and CDR2 YFSETQ. Trimming removed 5 bases from V and 4 bases from J, with 19 bases in between. The CDR3 runs 15 residues. CDR3 nucleotides: TGCGCCAGCAGATGGCTGGACAGGGAGGGGTACGAGCAGTACTTC. This codes for CASRWLDREGYEQYF.

This sequence joins TRBV10-3 and TRBJ1-6; D uncertain. Germline loops: CDR1 ENHRY, CDR2 SYGVKD. The V gene lost 0 bases and the J gene lost 9 bases, with 6 bases spanning the gap. CDR3 length: 13 residues. DNA of the CDR3: TGTGCCATCAGTGAGTCTACCCCTTCACCCCTCCACTTT. Amino acids: CAISESTPSPLHF.

The gene calls are TRBV7-2 and TRBJ1-5; the D gene is possibly TRBD1 (6 bases). The germline CDR1 and CDR2 sequences are SGHTA and FQGNSA. Trimming took 3 bases from V and 3 from J, leaving 12 bases between them. CDR3 length: 15 residues. The CDR3 sequence: CASSFSGQNNQPQHF. The CDR3 coding sequence is TGTGCCAGCAGCTTTTCGGGACAAAACAATCAGCCCCAGCATTTT.

V gene TRBV25-1 combines with J gene TRBJ1-2; D is perhaps TRBD1 (5 bases). This CDR3 has 13 amino acids. Trimming cost V 5 bases and J 4 bases, with 11 bases left between them. The germline gives CDR1 MGHDK, CDR2 SYGVNS. In DNA, the CDR3 is TGTGCCAGCAGTATTGGGGCGGGCTATGGCTACACCTTC. Its translation: CASSIGAGYGYTF.

The J gene is TRBJ2-7, the V gene TRBV7-8; D is unresolved. The CDR3 length is 14 residues. The V and J ends lost 5 bases and 3 bases respectively, with 14 bases between them. CDR1 SGHVS and CDR2 FQNEAQ come from the germline V gene. DNA of the CDR3: TGTGCCAGCAGCCTCGCCAGGACCCTCTACGAGCAGTACGTC. This translates into CASSLARTLYEQYV.

This chain links TRBV3-1 with TRBJ1-2; unclear D gene. V dropped 2 bases and J dropped 4 bases, with 8 bases sitting between them. The CDR3 loop spans 13 amino acids. Germline CDR1 reads LGHDT; CDR2 reads YNNKEL (reference sequence). CDR3 nucleotides: TGTGCCAGCAGCCAAAGCATACTCTATGGCTACACCTTC. Its protein is CASSQSILYGYTF.

The CDR3 loop reads CAWSSWTGGYTF. CDR3 DNA sequence: TGTGCCTGGAGTTCGTGGACAGGTGGCTACACCTTC. The chain links TRBV30 to TRBJ1-2; TRBD1 agrees at 7 bases. CDR3 length equals 12 residues. Germline V lookup: CDR1 GTSNPN, CDR2 SVGIG (reference sequence). With 2 bases clipped from V and 7 bases from J, the junction kept 4 bases outside the gene matches.

The rearrangement joins TRBV18 to TRBJ2-5; 10 bases are a match to TRBD1. CDR3 size: 16 residues. Germline V gives CDR1 KGHSH, CDR2 LQKENI. V lost 0 bases to trimming and J lost 4 bases; unmatched junction nucleotides: 5. The CDR3 DNA follows: TGTGCCAGCTCACCACCGAAGGGACAGGGGCGAGAGACCCAGTACTTC. This sequence encodes CASSPPKGQGRETQYF. Combining the CDR3 with reference TRBV18 and TRBJ2-5 gives the whole variable domain NAGVMQNPRHLVRRRGQEARLRCSPMKGHSHVYWYRQLPEEGLKFMVYLQKENIIDESGMPKERFSAEFPKEGPSILRIQQVVRGDSAAYFCASSPPKGQGRETQYFGPGTRLLVL.

This chain uses TRBV24-1 with TRBJ1-4; the D gene is possibly TRBD1 (5 bases). V lost 4 bases and J 10 bases, leaving 18 bases between the germline ends. Germline values: CDR1 KGHDR, CDR2 SFDVKD. This CDR3 comprises 15 residues. The CDR3 nucleotides are TGTGCCACCAGTGACCAAGGACAAGACCCAGGAAAACTGTTTTTT. Translation: CATSDQGQDPGKLFF.